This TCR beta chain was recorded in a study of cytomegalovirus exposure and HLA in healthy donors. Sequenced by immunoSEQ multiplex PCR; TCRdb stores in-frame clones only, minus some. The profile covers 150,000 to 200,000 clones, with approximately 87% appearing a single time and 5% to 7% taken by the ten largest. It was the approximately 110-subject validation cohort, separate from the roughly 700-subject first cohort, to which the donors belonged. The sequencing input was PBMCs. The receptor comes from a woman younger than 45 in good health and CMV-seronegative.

CDR3 amino acids: CATSGGRDSSYEQYF. DNA of the CDR3: TGTGCCACCAGCGGCGGTAGAGACAGCTCCTACGAGCAGTACTTC. The rearrangement joins TRBV15 to TRBJ2-7; possibly TRBD1 for D (5 bases). The V gene lost 5 bases and the J gene lost 0 bases, with 14 bases spanning the gap. CDR1 and CDR2 from the germline V gene are LNHNV and YYDKDF (reference sequence). CDR3 size: 15 residues. The whole variable domain, filled in from reference TRBV15 and TRBJ2-7, reads DAMVIQNPRYQVTQFGKPVTLSCSQTLNHNVMYWYQQKSSQAPKLLFHYYDKDFNNEADTPDNFQSRRPNTSFCFLDIRSPGLGDTAMYLCATSGGRDSSYEQYFGPGTRLTVT.